A selection of T cell receptor beta chains follows, all from one sample in a study of blood T cell repertoires in COVID-19. Data came from immunoSEQ multiplex PCR; TCRdb stores just in-frame clones and leaves some out. Seen here are roughly 100,000 clones, more than 80% observed once, and the top ten hold approximately 12%. The sample was peripheral blood. The receptor source for this set is a human donor in a cohort sampled during active COVID-19. The CDR3 runs from the conserved cysteine through the conserved F or W. A D gene is named only where the DNA matches it firmly. Rows give clone size only sometimes, using once, few, many, or a class for an expanded clone.

TRBV7-7	16	TRBD2	TRBJ2-1	-	CASSPRLAGRPNEQFF	TGTGCCAGCAGCCCCCGACTAGCGGGGCGCCCCAATGAGCAGTTCTTC
TRBV7-9	13	-	TRBJ2-7	-	CASSFTGIYEQYF	TGTGCCAGCAGCTTTACAGGGATCTACGAGCAGTACTTC
TRBV2	15	TRBD2	TRBJ2-1	-	CASSPTSGGANEQFF	TGTGCCAGCAGTCCGACTAGCGGGGGGGCAAATGAGCAGTTCTTC
TRBV6-5	15	-	TRBJ1-5	-	CASRSLGAGNQPQHF	TGTGCCAGCAGATCTCTGGGGGCAGGCAATCAGCCCCAGCATTTT
TRBV4-3	18	-	TRBJ1-6	-	CASSQDWGGSSYNSPLHF	TGCGCCAGCAGCCAAGACTGGGGCGGAAGCTCCTATAATTCACCCCTCCACTTT
TRBV5-4	14	TRBD2	TRBJ2-7	-	CASSLSSGADEQYF	TGTGCCAGCAGCTTGAGCAGCGGGGCGGACGAGCAGTACTTC
TRBV27	14	-	TRBJ1-2	few	CASSIGGGLYGYTF	TGTGCCAGCAGTATTGGGGGCGGCCTCTATGGCTACACCTTC
TRBV7-9	15	-	TRBJ2-5	-	CASSFVAMLQETQYF	TGTGCCAGCAGCTTCGTGGCCATGTTACAAGAGACCCAGTACTTC
TRBV6-5	14	-	TRBJ1-1	-	CASSQQPGYTEAFF	TGTGCCAGCAGTCAACAACCGGGATACACTGAAGCTTTCTTT
TRBV2	15	-	TRBJ1-1	-	CASSDFAGQSLEAFF	TGTGCCAGCAGTGACTTTGCAGGGCAGAGTCTTGAAGCTTTCTTT
TRBV9	18	TRBD2	TRBJ2-3	-	CASSVGTSGGHRTDTQYF	TGTGCCAGCAGCGTAGGGACTAGCGGGGGTCACCGCACAGATACGCAGTATTTT
TRBV5-1	14	TRBD1	TRBJ1-2	once	CASSQGQGTLGYTF	TGCGCCAGCAGCCAGGGACAGGGGACTCTTGGCTACACCTTC
TRBV7-3	15	TRBD2	TRBJ2-3	few	CASSLAGGSTDTQYF	TGTGCCAGCAGCTTAGCGGGGGGGAGCACAGATACGCAGTATTTT
TRBV9	16	-	TRBJ2-2	few	CASSVEAGRRTGELFF	TGTGCCAGCAGCGTAGAGGCAGGGCGCCGCACCGGGGAGCTGTTTTTT
TRBV28	13	-	TRBJ1-2	-	CAIPGAGAGGYTF	TGTGCCATCCCAGGGGCCGGGGCGGGTGGCTACACCTTC
TRBV28	18	TRBD1	TRBJ1-5	few	CASSLTPWDRGTRQPQHF	TGTGCCAGCAGTTTAACCCCCTGGGACAGGGGTACGCGACAGCCCCAGCATTTT
TRBV7-6	15	-	TRBJ1-6	-	CTSSINRAGNSPLHF	TGTACCAGCAGCATAAACAGGGCTGGCAATTCACCCCTCCACTTT
TRBV6-2/TRBV6-3	18	TRBD1	TRBJ1-5	-	CASSYYGQGVLSNQPQHF	TGTGCCAGCAGCTACTACGGACAGGGGGTCCTTAGCAATCAGCCCCAGCATTTT
TRBV10-1	13	-	TRBJ1-2	-	CASKNQGGYGYTF	TGCGCCAGCAAGAACCAGGGTGGGTATGGCTACACCTTC
TRBV6-5	13	-	TRBJ1-2	-	CASSYGRDAGYTF	TGTGCCAGCAGTTACGGGAGGGATGCTGGCTACACCTTC
TRBV4-1	14	TRBD1	TRBJ2-7	few	CASSPRDRAYEQYF	TGCGCCAGCAGCCCCCGGGACAGGGCCTACGAGCAGTACTTC
TRBV12-5	13	-	TRBJ2-1	-	CASASRGSHEQFF	TGTGCTAGTGCTAGCCGAGGCAGCCATGAGCAGTTCTTC
TRBV19	15	-	TRBJ1-1	-	CASSIALQGNTEAFF	TGTGCCAGTAGTATAGCCCTTCAGGGGAACACTGAAGCTTTCTTT
TRBV18	16	-	TRBJ1-1	-	CASSLEIQTVNTEAFF	TGTGCCAGCTCACTCGAAATTCAGACAGTGAACACTGAAGCTTTCTTT
TRBV10-1	15	-	TRBJ2-3	-	CASSESRQVTDTQYF	TGCGCCAGCAGTGAGTCGCGACAGGTCACAGATACGCAGTATTTT
TRBV9	15	TRBD1	TRBJ1-1	-	CASSFSGGLPTEAFF	TGTGCCAGCAGCTTTTCAGGGGGCTTGCCCACTGAAGCTTTCTTT
TRBV2	16	TRBD2	TRBJ2-5	-	CASSGLAGALQETQYF	TGTGCCAGCAGCGGCCTAGCGGGAGCCCTTCAAGAGACCCAGTACTTC
TRBV4-1	15	TRBD2	TRBJ2-7	-	CASSPRLAGSYEQYF	TGCGCCAGCAGCCCCAGACTAGCCGGTAGCTACGAGCAGTACTTC
TRBV30	13	-	TRBJ1-1	once	CAWSAQELTEAFF	TGTGCCTGGAGTGCACAGGAACTCACTGAAGCTTTCTTT
TRBV5-5	14	-	TRBJ1-1	-	CASSGVSRNTEAFF	TGTGCCAGCTCGGGGGTCTCGAGGAACACTGAAGCTTTCTTT
TRBV19	15	-	TRBJ2-6	-	CASRDKFSGANVLTF	TGTGCCAGCAGGGACAAATTCTCTGGGGCCAACGTCCTGACTTTC
TRBV19	12	-	TRBJ1-1	-	CASSMRNTEAFF	TGTGCCAGTAGTATGCGGAACACTGAAGCTTTCTTT
TRBV19	14	TRBD1	TRBJ1-5	-	CASSAGTGVQPQHF	TGTGCCAGTAGTGCGGGGACAGGGGTTCAGCCCCAGCATTTT
TRBV5-1	18	TRBD1	TRBJ2-5	-	CASSEVFPLQGFDETQYF	TGCGCCAGCAGCGAGGTCTTCCCCTTACAGGGGTTTGACGAGACCCAGTACTTC
TRBV10-1	15	TRBD2	TRBJ2-1	-	CASRPSGGDYNEQFF	TGCGCCAGCAGGCCCAGCGGGGGCGACTACAATGAGCAGTTCTTC
TRBV2	14	TRBD1	TRBJ1-2	-	CASGGQGTFHGYTF	TGTGCCAGCGGGGGACAGGGAACCTTTCATGGCTACACCTTC
TRBV4-3	14	-	TRBJ2-7	-	CASSQETGTLEQYF	TGCGCCAGCAGCCAAGAGACAGGGACTCTCGAGCAGTACTTC
TRBV7-2	14	-	TRBJ1-2	-	CASSLDQNPYGYTF	TGTGCCAGCAGCTTAGATCAGAATCCCTATGGCTACACCTTC
TRBV7-2	15	-	TRBJ2-2	-	CASSLLRGKAGELFF	TGTGCCAGCAGCTTGCTTAGGGGAAAGGCCGGGGAGCTGTTTTTT
TRBV6-7	16	TRBD2	TRBJ2-7	-	CASSLRTSGVYYEQYF	TGTGCCAGCAGTTTAAGGACTAGCGGGGTTTACTACGAGCAGTACTTC
TRBV4-3	16	TRBD1	TRBJ1-1	-	CASSRSSFGTGAEAFF	TGCGCCAGCAGCCGGTCCTCCTTCGGGACAGGGGCTGAAGCTTTCTTT
TRBV28	13	-	TRBJ1-1	-	CASSLGGNTEAFF	TGTGCCAGCAGTTTGGGGGGGAACACTGAAGCTTTCTTT
TRBV7-3	12	-	TRBJ2-7	-	CASSRTGGEQYF	TGTGCCAGCAGCCGGACAGGAGGGGAGCAGTACTTC
TRBV11-2	16	TRBD1	TRBJ2-3	-	CASSLGGDRSTDTQYF	TGTGCCAGCAGCTTAGGGGGGGACAGGAGCACAGATACGCAGTATTTT